The 25 T cell receptor beta chains below come from one sample, sequenced in a study of cytomegalovirus exposure and HLA in healthy donors. Primers included in the PCR were 60 Vbeta and 13 Jbeta primers. Sequencing was performed with immunoSEQ multiplex PCR; in TCRdb, only in-frame clones are kept and a portion is missing. The data contain 64,000 or so clones, roughly 87% of them singletons. Sequences were obtained from PBMCs. Receptors were obtained from a female donor in good health and CMV-seronegative.

The chain carries TRBV28 and TRBJ1-2; 9 bases fit TRBD1. CDR1 and CDR2 (germline): MDHEN, SYDVKM. This CDR3 contains 15 residues. V trimming: 6 bases; J trimming: 0 bases; junction bases outside the gene matches: 5. The CDR3 coding sequence is TGTGCCAGCAGACAAACAGGGGGCGCTAACTATGGCTACACCTTC. This codes for CASRQTGGANYGYTF.

The rearrangement joins TRBV25-1 to TRBJ1-2; D possibly corresponds to TRBD1 (6 bases). From germline, CDR1 is MGHDK and CDR2 SYGVNS. Trimming removed 7 bases at V and 4 bases at J, with 16 bases between. CDR3 length: 14 residues. The CDR3 here is CASTVEQGIYGYTF. CDR3 in DNA: TGTGCCAGCACCGTCGAACAGGGTATCTATGGCTACACCTTC.

The V gene is TRBV5-4, the J gene TRBJ2-1, with TRBD2 matching 10 bases. V dropped 4 bases and J dropped 9; count of bases not matched to a gene: 13. This CDR3 region has 16 residues. Germline V lookup: CDR1 SGHNT, CDR2 YYREEE (reference sequence). The CDR3 nucleotides are TGTGCCAGCAGCCCCCAGAGCGGGGGGGGACGAGTTGAGCAGTTCTTC. Its translation is CASSPQSGGGRVEQFF.

CDR3 coding DNA: TGTGCCAGCAGTGCCGGGACAGGGAGTAGCTCCTACGAGCAGTACTTC. This codes for CASSAGTGSSSYEQYF. The chain carries TRBV27 and TRBJ2-7, with 9 nucleotides matching TRBD1. J gave up 0 bases and V 5 bases, and 8 bases lay outside the gene matches. This CDR3 comprises 16 residues. CDR1 MNHEY and CDR2 SMNVEV come from the germline V gene (reference sequence).

In its sample, this clone was seen once. V usage is TRBV5-4 and J usage is TRBJ2-3, with 7 bases fitting TRBD2. Germline loops: CDR1 SGHNT, CDR2 YYREEE (reference sequence). With V trimmed by 4 bases and J by 2 bases, 7 bases remained unmatched. The CDR3 is made up of 15 amino acids. The CDR3 region has the DNA TGTGCCAGCAGCCTAGGGGACTACCACACAGATACGCAGTATTTT. Translated, it gives CASSLGDYHTDTQYF.

This clone has only one observation. The V gene is TRBV4-2, the J gene TRBJ2-1, with 10 bases lining up with TRBD2. The V and J ends lost 3 bases and 4 bases, in that order; junction bases with no gene match: 9. Germline V lookup: CDR1 LGHNA, CDR2 YNFKEQ. This CDR3 spans 17 amino acids. This CDR3 reads CASSQTGAGGMYNEQFF. In DNA, the CDR3 is TGTGCCAGCAGCCAGACTGGAGCGGGAGGGATGTACAATGAGCAGTTCTTC.

The chain is built from TRBV27 and TRBJ2-1; 7 bases agree with TRBD2. Trimming took 1 base from V and 7 from J; bases not matched to a gene: 4. There are 14 residues in the CDR3. In germline, CDR1 is MNHEY, CDR2 SMNVEV (reference sequence). DNA of the CDR3: TGTGCCAGCAGTTTATTTCGGCGGGAGAATGAGCAGTTCTTC. Translated: CASSLFRRENEQFF.

The chain is built from TRBV5-6 and TRBJ1-4; the match to TRBD1 covers 10 bases. CDR1 is SGHDT and CDR2 is YYEEEE in the germline V gene. The CDR3 covers 16 residues. The ends lost 4 bases at V and 5 bases at J; junction bases unmatched: 8. This chain's CDR3 is CASSTRDRGRNEKLFF. The DNA for the CDR3 is TGTGCCAGCAGCACCCGGGACAGGGGCCGAAATGAAAAACTGTTTTTT.

This chain links TRBV6-5 with TRBJ1-1; 7 bases agree with TRBD1. The CDR3 is made up of 14 amino acids. After removal of 6 bases from V and 3 bases from J, the junction contained 7 bases not matched to a gene. CDR1 is MNHEY and CDR2 is SVGAGI in the germline V gene. This CDR3 is CASREQGKYTEAFF. In DNA, the CDR3 is TGTGCCAGCAGGGAACAGGGGAAGTACACTGAAGCTTTCTTT.

This rearrangement joins TRBV6-1 to TRBJ2-7; D uncertain. This CDR3 is 14 amino acids long. Germline CDR1 reads MNHNS; CDR2 reads SASEGT. Trimming took off 2 bases at V and 1 base at J, with 9 bases between the two ends. The DNA for the CDR3 is TGTGCCAGCAGTGAATCCCTCGGGTCCTACGAGCAGTACTTC. This gives the protein CASSESLGSYEQYF.

The V and J genes are TRBV19 and TRBJ2-1; TRBD2 is a possible D gene (6 bases). The CDR3 length is 15 residues. The V end was cut by 5 bases, the J end by 8 bases, with 19 bases between. The germline CDR1 and CDR2 sequences are LNHDA and SQIVND (reference sequence). The CDR3 nucleotides read TGTGCCAGTAGTGCGGCGGGGTCAAGGACCCATGAGCAGTTCTTC. As protein: CASSAAGSRTHEQFF.

This rearrangement joins TRBV27 to TRBJ1-1; 7 bases line up with TRBD1. This CDR3 has 14 amino acids. Germline V gene lookup returns CDR1 MNHEY and CDR2 SMNVEV (reference sequence). V shed 6 bases and J 2 bases; nucleotides not matched to a gene: 6. Here the CDR3 reads CASRWDSANTEAFF. The CDR3 nucleotides are TGTGCCAGCAGGTGGGACAGTGCAAACACTGAAGCTTTCTTT.

This clone was observed a single time. This rearrangement joins TRBV5-4 to TRBJ1-1, with D unresolved. The length of the CDR3 is 13 residues. In germline, CDR1 is SGHNT, CDR2 YYREEE (reference sequence). V lost 2 bases to trimming and J lost 2 bases, with 7 bases between them. The CDR3 nucleotides are TGTGCCAGCAGCTTCGGCGGAAACACTGAAGCTTTCTTT. Protein sequence: CASSFGGNTEAFF.

V gene TRBV18 combines with J gene TRBJ2-2, with a tentative D call TRBD1 (5 bases). Germline V gives CDR1 KGHSH, CDR2 LQKENI. CDR3 length equals 16 residues. The germline V and J ends were trimmed by 3 bases and 4 bases, with 15 bases remaining between them. CDR3: CASSPVGSTATGELFF. DNA for the CDR3: TGTGCCAGCTCACCTGTAGGATCGACAGCCACCGGGGAGCTGTTTTTT.

In its sample, this clone was seen a few times. The V gene is TRBV19, the J gene TRBJ2-5, with TRBD1 identical over 9 bases. The V gene end was trimmed by 3 bases and the J gene end by 4 bases; junction bases not matched to a gene: 0. Germline V gene lookup returns CDR1 LNHDA and CDR2 SQIVND (reference sequence). This CDR3 is 13 amino acids long. The CDR3 spells CASSMDRGETQYF. CDR3 DNA: TGTGCCAGTAGTATGGACAGGGGAGAGACCCAGTACTTC.

CDR3 residues: CASRLGTGLNTIYF. As DNA, the CDR3 is TGTGCCAGCAGGTTGGGGACAGGCCTAAACACCATATATTTT. The J gene is TRBJ1-3, the V gene TRBV6-6; 8 positions agree with TRBD1. This CDR3 is built from 14 residues. With 6 bases clipped from V and 6 bases from J, the junction kept 7 bases outside the gene matches. CDR1 MNHNY and CDR2 SVGAGI come from the germline V gene (reference sequence).

J is TRBJ1-5 and V is TRBV6-5; D not certain. The CDR3 contains 13 residues. Deletions cut 6 bases from V and 4 bases from J, with 10 bases between. CDR1 is MNHEY and CDR2 is SVGAGI in the germline V gene. CDR3 nucleotides: TGTGCCAGCAGCTACAGCGAGAATCAGCCCCAGCATTTT. It encodes CASSYSENQPQHF.

The chain has TRBV4-3 and TRBJ2-3; D unresolved. Per the germline V gene, CDR1 is LGHNA and CDR2 is YSLEER. The CDR3 consists of 14 residues. V was pared by 0 bases and J by 6 bases, with 10 bases between. CDR3 loop: CASSQDSAGDTQYF. Written as DNA, the CDR3 is TGCGCCAGCAGCCAAGATTCAGCCGGGGATACGCAGTATTTT.

The rearrangement joins TRBV9 to TRBJ2-7, with TRBD1 matching over 7 bases. The V gene's germline CDR1 is SGDLS and CDR2 YYNGEE. This CDR3 is built from 13 residues. The V segment lost 4 bases and the J segment 7 bases; nucleotides outside the gene matches: 8. CDR3 DNA sequence: TGTGCCAGCAGCTTGAACAGGGGCACGGAGCAGTACTTC. It is translated as CASSLNRGTEQYF.

The chain combines TRBV5-1 with TRBJ2-5; 8 nucleotides line up with TRBD2. The germline CDR1 and CDR2 sequences are SGHRS and YFSETQ. This CDR3 is built from 17 residues. Germline trimming cut 1 base from V and 2 bases from J; bases unmatched to any gene: 10. CDR3 loop: CASSLFSSGSGQETQYF. CDR3 DNA sequence: TGCGCCAGCAGCTTGTTTTCTAGCGGGTCGGGTCAAGAGACCCAGTACTTC.

V is TRBV5-4 and J is TRBJ2-7; D unclear. The germline gives CDR1 SGHNT, CDR2 YYREEE (reference sequence). This CDR3 is 11 amino acids long. V shed 2 bases and J shed 3 bases, with 3 bases lying between them. CDR3 loop: CASSFNYEQYF. The CDR3 nucleotides read TGTGCCAGCAGCTTTAACTACGAGCAGTACTTC.

The table lists this clone with a count of one. CDR3 region: CASSPQLAGVHEQFF. The CDR3 region has the DNA TGTGCCAGCAGCCCACAGCTAGCGGGGGTCCATGAGCAGTTCTTC. V is TRBV6-5 and J is TRBJ2-1; 10 nucleotides align to TRBD2. V was clipped by 6 bases and J by 8 bases; unmatched bases: 10. The CDR3 length is 15 residues. In germline, CDR1 is MNHEY, CDR2 SVGAGI.

J is TRBJ2-5 and V is TRBV18; 7 bases line up with TRBD1. V shed 3 bases and J 3 bases; nucleotides not matched to a gene: 10. The CDR3 contains 16 residues. The germline CDR1 and CDR2 sequences are KGHSH and LQKENI. CDR3 nucleotide sequence: TGTGCCAGCTCACCGCCAGACGTCGGACAGGAAGAGACCCAGTACTTC. Its protein product is CASSPPDVGQEETQYF.

CDR3 coding DNA: TGTGCCAGTAGTTCAGGACAGGGTAGGGGCAATCAGCCCCAGCATTTT. This translates into CASSSGQGRGNQPQHF. The rearrangement joins TRBV19 to TRBJ1-5; 8 nucleotides match TRBD1. With V trimmed by 5 bases and J by 2 bases, 8 bases remained unmatched. Germline V gene lookup returns CDR1 LNHDA and CDR2 SQIVND (reference sequence). This CDR3 region has 16 residues.

V is TRBV9 and J is TRBJ1-2, with D hard to call. This CDR3 spans 13 amino acids. Germline lookup yields CDR1 SGDLS and CDR2 YYNGEE. V lost 0 bases, J lost 4 bases, and 7 bases lay in between. Here the CDR3 DNA reads TGTGCCAGCAGCGTAGGCACAGCCTATGGCTACACCTTC. Translating it yields CASSVGTAYGYTF.